The 16 T cell receptor beta chains listed next were all sequenced from one sample in a study of shared clonotypes between healthy human individuals. Method: immunoSEQ multiplex PCR; TCRdb's copy keeps in-frame clones and lacks some. The top ten hold about 0.41% of the sample, which has some 2,500,000 clones, 80% to 95% seen once. Sequencing input: naive CD4+ T cells from PBMCs. Subset denoted: CD45RA+ positively selected. These receptors were obtained from a man younger than 35 in good health. Some clones in this sample may be carry-over from other donors' samples.

The rearrangement joins TRBV2 to TRBJ1-4; D is perhaps TRBD1 (6 bases). CDR1 and CDR2 from the germline V gene are SNHLY and FYNNEI. This CDR3 has 11 amino acids. Trimming pared 6 bases from V and 14 bases from J, leaving 13 bases between. In DNA form, the CDR3 reads TGTGCCAGCAGACAGACGGGACACCTGTTTTTT. Translated, it gives CASRQTGHLFF.

This chain uses TRBV10-1 with TRBJ2-1; 7 bases line up with TRBD2. This CDR3 has 16 residues. Trimming took 6 bases from V and 5 from J; bases not matched to a gene: 13. Germline loops: CDR1 WNHNN, CDR2 SYGVQD (reference sequence). In DNA, the CDR3 is TGCGCCAGCAGGACAAAAGCGGGGCAGACGAACAATGAGCAGTTCTTC. Residues: CASRTKAGQTNNEQFF.

The J gene is TRBJ1-5, the V gene TRBV7-9, with no clear D. V lost 0 bases, J lost 4 bases, and 4 bases lay in between. CDR1 is SEHNR and CDR2 is FQNEAQ in the germline V gene (reference sequence). The CDR3 totals 13 residues. CDR3: CASSLARNQPQHF. DNA of the CDR3: TGTGCCAGCAGCTTAGCGCGAAATCAGCCCCAGCATTTT.

This clone appeared a single time. The genes are TRBV7-9 and TRBJ2-1, with 9 positions matching TRBD2. Germline trimming cut 5 bases from V and 3 bases from J; bases unmatched to any gene: 11. Germline CDR1 SEHNR, CDR2 FQNEAQ (reference sequence). The CDR3 runs 17 residues. The CDR3 DNA is TGTGCCAGCAGCGAGTTCGCTAGCGGGACTAACTACAATGAGCAGTTCTTC. Translated: CASSEFASGTNYNEQFF.

This sequence joins TRBV5-4 and TRBJ2-7, with D possibly being TRBD1 or TRBD2 (5 bases each). The CDR3 has 15 amino acids. The germline gives CDR1 SGHNT, CDR2 YYREEE (reference sequence). V was cut by 0 bases and J by 2 bases, with 12 bases left in between. CDR3 DNA sequence: TGTGCCAGCAGCTTGGGGCAGGGAGAACCCTACGAGCAGTACTTC. Residues: CASSLGQGEPYEQYF.

This chain connects TRBV9 to TRBJ2-1; D may be TRBD1 or TRBD2 (6 bases each). Germline V gene data show CDR1 as SGDLS and CDR2 as YYNGEE. V was cut by 0 bases and J by 8 bases, with 24 bases left in between. The CDR3 length is 18 residues. The CDR3 spells CASSVDRGASFFGHEQFF. The CDR3 nucleotides read TGTGCCAGCAGCGTAGATAGGGGGGCTAGCTTCTTCGGCCATGAGCAGTTCTTC.

The CDR3 is CASSPGTGDRRIYEQYF. Written as DNA, the CDR3 is TGTGCCAGCAGCCCCGGGACCGGAGACAGGAGGATTTACGAGCAGTACTTC. The chain recombines TRBV11-1 with TRBJ2-7; possible D gene TRBD1, 6 bases. CDR1 SGHAT and CDR2 FQDESV come from the germline V gene (reference sequence). Trimming left V 5 bases short and J 4 bases short, with 24 bases between. CDR3 length equals 17 residues.

The chain recombines TRBV7-3 with TRBJ2-7, with 11 bases lining up with TRBD2. The V gene end was trimmed by 5 bases and the J gene end by 6 bases; junction bases not matched to a gene: 9. This CDR3 has 15 residues. CDR1 and CDR2 from the germline V gene are SGHTA and FQGTGA. The chain's CDR3 is CASSLELAGVGEQYF. CDR3 sequence (DNA): TGTGCCAGCAGCCTAGAACTAGCGGGAGTGGGCGAGCAGTACTTC.

The chain is built from TRBV5-8 and TRBJ1-4, with 8 bases that match TRBD1. The germline CDR1 and CDR2 sequences are SGHTS and YDEGEE. The CDR3 is 15 amino acids. J was trimmed by 8 bases and V by 4 bases; bases with no gene match: 10. Here the CDR3 DNA reads TGTGCCAGCAGCACACTGACAGGGGCGAGGGAAAAACTGTTTTTT. Translating gives CASSTLTGAREKLFF. The whole variable domain, filled in from reference TRBV5-8 and TRBJ1-4, reads EAGVTQSPTHLIKTRGQQATLRCSPISGHTSVYWYQQALGLGLQFLLWYDEGEERNRGNFPPRFSGRQFPNYSSELNVNALELEDSALYLCASSTLTGAREKLFFGSGTQLSVL.

This chain joins TRBV5-1 and TRBJ2-7, with no clear D. CDR3 length: 12 amino acids. Trimming cost V 4 bases and J 6 bases, with 11 bases left between them. Germline CDR1 is SGHRS and CDR2 is YFSETQ. CDR3 in amino acids: CASSPQHGEQYF. The CDR3 coding sequence is TGCGCCAGCAGCCCCCAACATGGCGAGCAGTACTTC.

The chain employs TRBV7-9 and TRBJ2-7; D call uncertain. Germline V gives CDR1 SEHNR, CDR2 FQNEAQ (reference sequence). Trimming cost V 1 base and J 2 bases, with 6 bases left between them. CDR3 length equals 13 residues. CDR3 residues: CASSLGRPYEQYF. The CDR3 nucleotides read TGTGCCAGCAGCTTAGGCAGACCCTACGAGCAGTACTTC.

CDR3 amino acids: CASSVDLAENTGELFF. The DNA for the CDR3 is TGTGCCAGCAGCGTAGATCTAGCGGAGAACACCGGGGAGCTGTTTTTT. This chain uses TRBV9 with TRBJ2-2; the match to TRBD2 covers 7 bases. The V gene's germline CDR1 is SGDLS and CDR2 YYNGEE. The CDR3 consists of 16 residues. The V segment lost 0 bases and the J segment 1 base; nucleotides outside the gene matches: 3. The full variable domain, completed using reference TRBV9 and TRBJ2-2, is DSGVTQTPKHLITATGQRVTLRCSPRSGDLSVYWYQQSLDQGLQFLIQYYNGEERAKGNILERFSAQQFPDLHSELNLSSLELGDSALYFCASSVDLAENTGELFFGEGSRLTVL.

The chain recombines TRBV5-4 with TRBJ2-7; TRBD2 aligns across 12 bases. Germline lookup yields CDR1 SGHNT and CDR2 YYREEE (reference sequence). This CDR3 contains 17 residues. Unmatched junction bases numbered 10, after V lost 1 base and J lost 5 bases. CDR3 sequence: CASSLRLAGGILHEQYF. In DNA form, the CDR3 reads TGTGCCAGCAGCTTGAGGCTAGCGGGAGGGATTCTTCACGAGCAGTACTTC.

This rearrangement joins TRBV7-9 to TRBJ2-3, with 9 bases matching TRBD2. This CDR3 spans 14 amino acids. The junction had 7 bases not matched to a gene; V was cut back by 6 bases and J by 6 bases. Germline assignment: CDR1 SEHNR and CDR2 FQNEAQ (reference sequence). CDR3 sequence reads: CASRNSGSFDTQYF. CDR3 coding DNA: TGTGCCAGCAGGAATAGCGGGAGTTTCGATACGCAGTATTTT.

V gene TRBV18 combines with J gene TRBJ1-1; unclear D gene. Germline V gene sequence: CDR1 KGHSH, CDR2 LQKENI. The CDR3 extends over 14 amino acids. Trimming shortened V by 2 bases and J by 4 bases, and 11 bases separated the two germline ends. The CDR3 region is CASSPNPPGTEAFF. The CDR3, as DNA: TGTGCCAGCTCACCAAACCCCCCGGGCACTGAAGCTTTCTTT.

The chain is built from TRBV18 and TRBJ2-1; no reliable D call. The V end was cut by 2 bases, the J end by 10 bases, with 9 bases between. Germline values: CDR1 KGHSH, CDR2 LQKENI. The CDR3 spans 12 residues. The DNA for the CDR3 is TGTGCCAGCTCACCATATCCCGTGGAGCAGTTCTTC. Its translation: CASSPYPVEQFF.